The 27 T cell receptor beta chains presented below share a single source sample, sequenced in a study of blood T cells in healthy people across ages. Then a second PCR, running roughly 7 to 11 cycles, was carried out with a sample-barcoded 5' primer and a J-beta primer mix. TCRdb re-analysed the 5' RACE reads in MiXCR, keeping a single row per CDR3 protein. The table includes 1.5 million to 2 million distinct CDR3 sequences, about 39% detected once. Sample: blood. All receptors derive from a human donor in good health.

This clonotype appeared once. The chain is built from TRBV5-1 and TRBJ1-2; weak D call: TRBD1 (5 bases). In germline, CDR1 is SGHRS, CDR2 YFSETQ. V was cut by 7 bases and J by 4 bases, with 20 bases left in between. The length of the CDR3 is 15 residues. CDR3 amino acids: CASGSFGGETYGYTF. The CDR3, as DNA: TGCGCCAGCGGTTCTTTCGGGGGAGAGACCTATGGCTACACCTTC.

A few counts support this clonotype. The chain links TRBV4-3 to TRBJ1-1; a weak D match, TRBD1 (6 bases). The CDR3 consists of 15 residues. Trimming took off 1 base at V and 1 base at J, with 10 bases between the two ends. Germline loops: CDR1 LGHNA, CDR2 YSLEER. CDR3 amino acids: CASSQASRGNTEAFF. The CDR3 DNA follows: TGCGCCAGCAGCCAAGCTTCCAGGGGGAACACTGAAGCTTTCTTT.

The rearrangement links TRBV5-5 to TRBJ1-2; TRBD1 aligns across 8 bases. This CDR3 comprises 12 residues. The germline V gene has CDR1 SGHKS and CDR2 YYEKEE (reference sequence). The J segment lost 7 bases and the V segment lost 7 bases, leaving 6 bases of the junction unmatched. The CDR3 spells CASATGAGGYTF. CDR3 in DNA: TGTGCCAGCGCGACAGGGGCGGGTGGCTACACCTTC.

This chain links TRBV28 with TRBJ1-2; 9 nucleotides agree with TRBD1. The V and J ends lost 5 bases and 8 bases, in that order; junction bases with no gene match: 9. Germline values: CDR1 MDHEN, CDR2 SYDVKM. The CDR3 totals 14 residues. The DNA for the CDR3 is TGTGCCAGCAGTATCTTCTCAACAGGGGGCGGCTACACCTTC. This translates into CASSIFSTGGGYTF.

This chain uses TRBV7-9 with TRBJ2-7; D not certain. The germline V and J ends were trimmed by 2 bases and 0 bases, with 14 bases remaining between them. The germline V gene has CDR1 SEHNR and CDR2 FQNEAQ (reference sequence). The CDR3 consists of 16 residues. The CDR3 loop reads CASSLMDGYSSYEQYF. CDR3 nucleotides: TGTGCCAGCAGCTTAATGGACGGTTACAGCTCCTACGAGCAGTACTTC.

This chain links TRBV5-1 with TRBJ2-6; D call uncertain. This CDR3 region has 16 residues. The germline V and J ends were trimmed by 4 bases and 0 bases, with 11 bases remaining between them. In germline, CDR1 is SGHRS, CDR2 YFSETQ. For the CDR3, the DNA is TGCGCCAGCAGCCAGGAAAACTTCTCTGGGGCCAACGTCCTGACTTTC. Translation: CASSQENFSGANVLTF.

V gene TRBV4-1 combines with J gene TRBJ2-5; D possibly corresponds to TRBD2 (5 bases). Germline assignment: CDR1 MGHRA and CDR2 YSYEKL. This CDR3 is 14 amino acids long. V was trimmed by 4 bases and J by 4 bases, leaving 13 bases between them. The DNA of the CDR3 is TGCGCCAGCAGCCGGATCGGGGTGGGAGAGACCCAGTACTTC. This gives the protein CASSRIGVGETQYF.

The genes are TRBV7-2 and TRBJ1-2; D is undetermined. Between the trimmed V and J ends, which lost 0 bases and 0 bases, there was a span of 5 bases. Germline V gives CDR1 SGHTA, CDR2 FQGNSA. The CDR3 spans 14 residues. The CDR3: CASSLAFPNYGYTF. DNA of the CDR3: TGTGCCAGCAGCTTAGCGTTCCCTAACTATGGCTACACCTTC.

The chain carries TRBV3-1 and TRBJ2-7; maybe TRBD2 (7 bases). The CDR3 extends over 16 amino acids. In germline, CDR1 is LGHDT, CDR2 YNNKEL (reference sequence). The V end lost 4 bases, the J end lost 3 bases, and 19 bases lay between the germline ends. The DNA for the CDR3 is TGTGCCAGCAGCCCACCGGGGGGCCCGACTGGCTACGAGCAGTACTTC. It codes for CASSPPGGPTGYEQYF.

The V gene is TRBV9, the J gene TRBJ1-4; maybe TRBD1 (6 bases). The germline V gene encodes CDR1 SGDLS and CDR2 YYNGEE. This CDR3 has 14 residues. Trimming took 4 bases from V and 5 from J, leaving 12 bases between them. The CDR3 sequence is CASSTGQNNEKLFF. The CDR3 bases are TGTGCCAGCAGCACGGGACAAAACAATGAAAAACTGTTTTTT.

The V gene is TRBV7-2, the J gene TRBJ2-4; 8 bases are shared with TRBD2. The J call is uncertain, as TRBJ2-5 better fits the DNA end. Germline lookup yields CDR1 SGHTA and CDR2 FQGNSA. The CDR3 is made up of 14 amino acids. The DNA of the CDR3 is TGTGCCAGCAGCCCCACCGGGGGGGTGGGGACCCAGTACTTC. Translated: CASSPTGGVGTQYF.

The gene calls are TRBV6-6 and TRBJ1-1, with no clear D. The length of the CDR3 is 16 residues. The germline CDR1 and CDR2 sequences are MNHNY and SVGAGI (reference sequence). V was shortened by 3 bases and J by 5 bases, with 19 bases between the two germline ends. CDR3 nucleotide sequence: TGTGCCAGCAGTTATTCAGAGCCCTATCCCATTACTGAAGCTTTCTTT. Translated: CASSYSEPYPITEAFF.

There are a few counts of this clonotype. The chain joins TRBV18 to TRBJ2-1, with a tentative D call TRBD2 (6 bases). This CDR3 has 17 residues. V lost 1 base and J 4 bases, leaving 17 bases between the germline ends. The V gene's germline CDR1 is KGHSH and CDR2 LQKENI. The CDR3 DNA reads as TGTGCCAGCTCACCACAACATTACCTGGGGGGATACAATGAGCAGTTCTTC. This sequence encodes CASSPQHYLGGYNEQFF.

This clonotype was detected only a few times. V and J are TRBV5-1 and TRBJ2-7; either TRBD1 or TRBD2 may supply D (5 bases each). Trimming cost V 2 bases and J 2 bases, with 17 bases left between them. Germline V gene lookup returns CDR1 SGHRS and CDR2 YFSETQ. This CDR3 comprises 16 residues. The CDR3 region has the DNA TGCGCCAGCAGCTTCAACTCCGGGGCCCTAACCTACGAGCAGTACTTC. It specifies CASSFNSGALTYEQYF.

Turning to this clonotype: It is likely a read error, because the conserved phenylalanine at the end of the CDR3 is missing. The chain uses TRBV5-6 and TRBJ2-5; 8 nucleotides match TRBD1. CDR3 length: 15 residues. J lost 4 bases, V lost 6 bases, and 11 bases had no gene match. Germline CDR1 SGHDT, CDR2 YYEEEE. The CDR3 nucleotides are TGTGCCAGCAACTTCGGCAGGGGGCTTGGAGAGACCCAGTACTGC. Translating gives CASNFGRGLGETQYC.

V is TRBV7-2 and J is TRBJ2-7; no definite D call. This CDR3 has 17 amino acids. Trimming took off 5 bases at V and 3 bases at J, with 23 bases between the two ends. In germline, CDR1 is SGHTA, CDR2 FQGNSA. The CDR3 spells CASSPQPFWVDHYEQYF. The CDR3 DNA follows: TGTGCCAGCAGCCCTCAACCCTTTTGGGTCGACCACTACGAGCAGTACTTC.

This clonotype was seen only a few times. V usage is TRBV2 and J usage is TRBJ2-1; 10 bases align to TRBD1. This CDR3 has 11 amino acids. With V trimmed by 6 bases and J by 15 bases, 5 bases remained unmatched. CDR1 is SNHLY and CDR2 is FYNNEI in the germline V gene. CDR3 sequence reads: CASSKGQGSFF. The CDR3 nucleotides are TGTGCCAGCAGCAAGGGACAGGGGTCGTTCTTC.

V and J are TRBV2 and TRBJ2-7; 11 bases map to TRBD1. Germline V CDR1 and CDR2: SNHLY, FYNNEI. The CDR3 runs 14 residues. V shed 5 bases and J 5 bases; nucleotides not matched to a gene: 5. The CDR3 region has the DNA TGTGCCAGCAGTATGGACAGGGGGCGCGACGAGCAGTACTTC. This codes for CASSMDRGRDEQYF.

The rearrangement links TRBV6-2 or TRBV6-3 to TRBJ2-7; the D gene could be TRBD1 or TRBD2 (6 bases each). Germline V gene data show CDR1 as MNHEY and CDR2 as SVGEGT. V dropped 5 bases and J dropped 10 bases, with 15 bases sitting between them. The CDR3 is 12 residues long. DNA for the CDR3: TGTGCCAGCAGTGAGTCGGGGGCTGGACAGTACTTC. Translating gives CASSESGAGQYF.

For this clonotype: The junction and the germline gene differ at one end; a read error may be behind it. The gene calls are TRBV7-8 and TRBJ2-7; D gene unclear. Germline assignment: CDR1 SGHVS and CDR2 FQNEAQ. The CDR3 contains 16 residues. CDR3 protein: CASSPPPGLSPYGQYF. The CDR3 region has the DNA TGTGCCAGCAGCCCCCCCCCCGGGCTATCACCCTACGGGCAGTACTTC.

This clonotype was detected a few times. The rearrangement links TRBV6-6 to TRBJ1-2; unclear D gene. The CDR3 covers 11 residues. V lost 5 bases, J lost 5 bases, and 6 bases lay in between. Per the germline V gene, CDR1 is MNHNY and CDR2 is SVGAGI (reference sequence). CDR3 sequence: CASSVTYGYTF. The CDR3 bases are TGTGCCAGCAGTGTCACTTATGGCTACACCTTC.

This chain connects TRBV28 to TRBJ1-2, with D perhaps matching TRBD1 (5 bases). Germline CDR1 is MDHEN and CDR2 is SYDVKM. V lost 3 bases to trimming and J lost 8 bases, with 16 bases between them. The CDR3 spans 14 residues. CDR3 sequence: CASSLYGAGYGYTF. For the CDR3, the DNA is TGTGCCAGCAGTTTGTACGGGGCAGGATACGGCTACACCTTC.

For this clonotype: At one end the junction does not follow the germline gene, possibly because of a read error. The genes are TRBV3-1 and TRBJ2-7; D is unresolved. Germline CDR1 LGHDT, CDR2 YNNKEL (reference sequence). This CDR3 region has 14 residues. The chain's CDR3 is CASSQSLVTYEQDF. The CDR3 DNA is TGTGCCAGCAGCCAAAGCCTAGTTACCTACGAGCAGGACTTC.

V is TRBV4-2 and J is TRBJ2-3, with TRBD2 as a possible D gene (6 bases). The length of the CDR3 is 17 residues. V lost 1 base and J 0 bases, leaving 14 bases between the germline ends. Germline V gene data show CDR1 as LGHNA and CDR2 as YNFKEQ. CDR3: CASSQAGRDSSTDTQYF. CDR3 nucleotides: TGTGCCAGCAGCCAAGCAGGCAGGGACTCTAGCACAGATACGCAGTATTTT.

CDR3 region: CASSLETAFSYEQYF. For the CDR3, the DNA is TGCGCCAGCAGCTTGGAAACAGCCTTCTCCTACGAGCAGTACTTC. This chain links TRBV5-1 with TRBJ2-7; no firm D call. V was clipped by 0 bases and J by 0 bases, with 10 bases between them. The CDR3 consists of 15 residues. Looked up from germline, CDR1 is SGHRS and CDR2 is YFSETQ.

The CDR3 region has the DNA TGTGCCAGCAGTTTGCAGTCGAATGAGCAGTACTTC. This gives the protein CASSLQSNEQYF. The V call is TRBV6-2 or TRBV6-3, the J call TRBJ2-4; D unresolved. The germline CDR1 and CDR2 sequences are MNHEY and SVGEGT. V lost 4 bases, J lost 13 bases, and 14 bases lay in between. CDR3 length: 12 residues.

This clonotype was detected only a few times. The chain joins TRBV10-3 to TRBJ1-5; perhaps TRBD1 as D (5 bases). V lost 4 bases to trimming and J lost 4 bases, with 11 bases between them. This CDR3 has 14 amino acids. Germline V gives CDR1 ENHRY, CDR2 SYGVKD. The CDR3 DNA sequence: TGTGCCATCAGTGGGGACGGCGGGAATCAGCCCCAGCATTTT. This gives the protein CAISGDGGNQPQHF.